This T cell receptor (beta chain) emerged from a study of identical twins. Trimming took 1 base from V and 2 from J, leaving 9 bases between them. Per germline, CDR1 SGHRS and CDR2 YFSETQ. The CDR3 totals 15 residues. A universal primer site was created by template switching, with the cDNA bearing unique molecular identifiers. TCRdb fed the 5' RACE reads into MiXCR, producing one record per CDR3 protein. This table holds about 890,000 distinct CDR3 sequences, over 9% found once. This clonotype was observed many times. These data are also associated with another study on yellow fever vaccine responses in identical twins.

The chain has TRBV5-1 and TRBJ2-2; a weak D match, TRBD1 (5 bases). The TCR comes from a woman aged 18 to 35 in good health. Sequenced material: PBMCs. The CDR3 is CASSLTGENTGELFF. The CDR3 region has the DNA TGCGCCAGCAGCTTGACAGGAGAAAACACCGGGGAGCTGTTTTTT.